This T cell receptor beta chain originates from a study of identical twins. General study findings and limits: While abundant cord blood beta clonotypes carried fewer insertions, memory repertoires showed no such pattern. One should note that invariant MAIT and iNKT cells could partly confound zero-insertion analyses.

Many counts were recorded for this clonotype. Its specificity is unknown. A read error may produce the germline difference seen at one junction end. The cDNA had a unique molecular identifier and a template-switch universal primer site. TCRdb analysed the 5' RACE reads with MiXCR anew, one entry per CDR3 protein. The sample contains fewer than 250,000 distinct CDR3 sequences, over 8% of which appear only once. Looked up from germline, CDR1 is SGHTA and CDR2 is FQGNSA. The CDR3 is 12 amino acids. V gene TRBV7-2 combines with J gene TRBJ2-7; 7 positions agree with TRBD2. The sample comprised memory (CD45RO+) T cells sorted from blood. The TCR was taken from a woman under 30 in good health. The CDR3 DNA reads TGTGCCAGCAGCTCTGGGGACTACGGGCAGTACTTC. Its translation: CASSSGDYGQYF.